This T cell receptor beta chain was retrieved from a study of T cells in Graves' hyperthyroidism and ophthalmopathy. Findings and caveats of the study: Blood also held most thyroid clonotypes expanded beyond 0.001. Model-based prediction identified ophthalmopathy a median roughly 6.1 months prior to its onset.

From RNA transcripts, TCR beta CDR3 regions were amplified. Using the HTBI primer set, a first-round RT-PCR was run on the TCR CDR3. Using its own MiXCR run on the multiplex PCR reads, TCRdb lists one record per CDR3 protein. The sample has 750,000 to 950,000 distinct CDR3 sequences, 38% seen once. This clonotype was seen ten or more times. Its antigen is undetermined. Sequencing used blood. The sequence was collected from a man aged 18 to 30 with Graves' hyperthyroidism.

In DNA, the CDR3 is TGTGCCAGCAGCTTATGGCACAGTAGAGTAAGTGGCTACACCTTC. Encoded protein: CASSLWHSRVSGYTF. The chain joins TRBV13 to TRBJ1-2; D ambiguous. Germline V CDR1 and CDR2: PRHDT, FYEKMQ (reference sequence). This CDR3 is built from 15 residues. V shed 2 bases and J shed 7 bases, with 17 bases lying between them.